The 3 T cell receptor beta chains below were found in one sample sequenced in a study of vaccination and CD4 T cells after COVID-19. Treatment denoted: approximately nine-day PBMC culture with coronavirus spike peptide pools or control peptides (ViraFEST assay). These receptors' antigens are unknown. At the Johns Hopkins FTIC core, DNA taken from cultured CD4+ T cells was sequenced by way of the Oncomine TCR Beta short-read assay. A single record per CDR3 protein comes from TCRdb applying MiXCR to the PCR reads. The table lists more than 20,000 distinct CDR3 sequences, about 50% of them singletons. This material consisted of CD4+ T cells from blood, cultured in vitro, taken before SARS-CoV-2 vaccination. The source is a human donor who received a COVID-19 vaccine.

The rearrangement uses TRBV20-1 and TRBJ2-7, with 9 bases lining up with TRBD1. V shed 1 base and J 1 base; nucleotides not matched to a gene: 5. Germline values: CDR1 DFQATT, CDR2 SNEGSKA (reference sequence). The CDR3 contains 15 residues. CDR3 DNA: TGCAGTGCTAGAGCATCGACAGGGGGTTCCTACGAGCAGTACTTC. This codes for CSARASTGGSYEQYF.

This clonotype was detected only a few times. The chain employs TRBV7-3 and TRBJ2-3; 7 bases agree with TRBD1. V was pared by 2 bases and J by 1 base, with 6 bases of the junction left unmatched. Germline CDR1 reads SGHTA; CDR2 reads FQGTGA. The CDR3 consists of 16 residues. CDR3 in DNA: TGTGCCAGCAGCTTATATACAGGGGAGCGCACAGATACGCAGTATTTT. Protein: CASSLYTGERTDTQYF.

The V gene is TRBV12-3 or TRBV12-4, the J gene TRBJ1-5, with a weak D call TRBD1 (5 bases). V gave up 3 bases and J gave up 6 bases, with 9 bases separating them. The CDR3 is 13 amino acids. This chain's CDR3 is CASSLRGSQPQHF. CDR3 sequence (DNA): TGTGCCAGCAGTTTGCGGGGGTCTCAGCCCCAGCATTTT.